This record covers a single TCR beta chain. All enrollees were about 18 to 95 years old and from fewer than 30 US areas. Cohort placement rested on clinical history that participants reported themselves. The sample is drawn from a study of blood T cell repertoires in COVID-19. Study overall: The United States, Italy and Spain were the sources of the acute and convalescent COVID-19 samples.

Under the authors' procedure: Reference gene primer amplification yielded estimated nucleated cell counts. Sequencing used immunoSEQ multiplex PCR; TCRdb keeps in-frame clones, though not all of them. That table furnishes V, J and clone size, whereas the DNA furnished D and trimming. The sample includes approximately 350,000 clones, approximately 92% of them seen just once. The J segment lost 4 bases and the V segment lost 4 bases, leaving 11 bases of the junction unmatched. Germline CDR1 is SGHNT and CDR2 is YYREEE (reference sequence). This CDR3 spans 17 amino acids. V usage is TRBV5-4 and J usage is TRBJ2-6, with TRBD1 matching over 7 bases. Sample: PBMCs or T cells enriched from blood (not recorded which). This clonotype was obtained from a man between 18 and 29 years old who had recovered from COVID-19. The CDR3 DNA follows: TGTGCCAGCAGCCCAAGACAGGGTTCGGCAGGGGCCAACGTCCTGACTTTC. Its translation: CASSPRQGSAGANVLTF.